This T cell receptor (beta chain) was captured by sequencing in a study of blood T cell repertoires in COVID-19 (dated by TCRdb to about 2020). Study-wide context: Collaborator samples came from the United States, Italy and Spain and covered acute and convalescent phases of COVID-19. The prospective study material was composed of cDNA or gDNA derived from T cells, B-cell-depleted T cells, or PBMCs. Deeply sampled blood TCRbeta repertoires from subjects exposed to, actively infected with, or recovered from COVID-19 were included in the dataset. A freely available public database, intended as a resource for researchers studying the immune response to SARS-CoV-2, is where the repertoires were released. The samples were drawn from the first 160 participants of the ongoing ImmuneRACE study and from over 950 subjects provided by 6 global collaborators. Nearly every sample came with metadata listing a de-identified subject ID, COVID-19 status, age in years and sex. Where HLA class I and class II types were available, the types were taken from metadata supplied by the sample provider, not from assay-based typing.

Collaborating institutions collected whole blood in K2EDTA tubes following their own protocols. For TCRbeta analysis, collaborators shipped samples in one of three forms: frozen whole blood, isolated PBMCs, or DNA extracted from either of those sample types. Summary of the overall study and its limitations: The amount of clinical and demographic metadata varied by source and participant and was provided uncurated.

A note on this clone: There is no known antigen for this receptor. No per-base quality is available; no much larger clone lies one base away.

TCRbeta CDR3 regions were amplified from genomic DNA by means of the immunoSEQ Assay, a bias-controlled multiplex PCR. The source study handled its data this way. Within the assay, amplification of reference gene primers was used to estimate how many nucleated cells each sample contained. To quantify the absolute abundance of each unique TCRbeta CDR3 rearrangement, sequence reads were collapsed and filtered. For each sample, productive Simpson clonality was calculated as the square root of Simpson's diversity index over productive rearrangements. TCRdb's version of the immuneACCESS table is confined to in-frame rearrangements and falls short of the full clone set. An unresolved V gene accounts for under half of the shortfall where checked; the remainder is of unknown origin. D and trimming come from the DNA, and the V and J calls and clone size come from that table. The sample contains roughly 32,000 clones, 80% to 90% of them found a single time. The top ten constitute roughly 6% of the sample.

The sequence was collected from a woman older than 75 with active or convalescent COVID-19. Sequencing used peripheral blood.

The DNA reads as follows: TGTGCCAGCAGCTTGGGCCCCCGGACAGAGTCCGGGGAGCTGTTTTTT. This is translated as CASSLGPRTESGELFF. Here the chain combines TRBV5-4 and TRBJ2-2; possibly the D gene is TRBD1, per 6 matching bases. V sheds 0 bases and J sheds 6 bases, leaving 15 bases between their ends. CDR1 is given as SGHNT and CDR2 as YYREEE, both from the germline V gene (reference sequence). The CDR3 goes from the cysteine to the phenylalanine over 16 residues. The sequence is cut down to CDR3 DNA, 48 bases in frame from base 1.